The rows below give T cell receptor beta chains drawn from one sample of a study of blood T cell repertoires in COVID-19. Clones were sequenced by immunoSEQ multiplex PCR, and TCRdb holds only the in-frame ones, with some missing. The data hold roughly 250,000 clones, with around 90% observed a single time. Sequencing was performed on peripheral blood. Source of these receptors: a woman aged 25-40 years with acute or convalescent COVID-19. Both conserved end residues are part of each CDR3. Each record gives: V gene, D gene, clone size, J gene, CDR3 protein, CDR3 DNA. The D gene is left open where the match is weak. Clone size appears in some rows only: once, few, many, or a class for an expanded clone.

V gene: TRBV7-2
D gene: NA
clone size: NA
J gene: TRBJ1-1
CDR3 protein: CASSLKGGAYTEAFF
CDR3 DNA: TGTGCCAGCAGCTTAAAGGGAGGAGCTTACACTGAAGCTTTCTTT

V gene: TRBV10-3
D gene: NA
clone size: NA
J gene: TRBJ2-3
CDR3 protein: CAIIGGGRITDTQYF
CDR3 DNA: TGTGCCATCATTGGCGGCGGGCGGATCACAGATACGCAGTATTTT

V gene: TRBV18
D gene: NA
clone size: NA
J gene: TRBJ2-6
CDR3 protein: CASSTKPTGSGNVLTF
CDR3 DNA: TGTGCCAGCTCAACAAAACCCACAGGGTCCGGCAACGTCCTGACTTTC

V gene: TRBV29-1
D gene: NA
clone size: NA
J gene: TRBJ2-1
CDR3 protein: CSVDQGNEQFF
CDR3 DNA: TGCAGCGTTGACCAGGGCAATGAGCAGTTCTTC

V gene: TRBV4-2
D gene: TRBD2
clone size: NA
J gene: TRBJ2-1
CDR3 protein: CASSQDVVIASGSGESEQFF
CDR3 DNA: TGTGCCAGCAGCCAAGATGTTGTGATAGCTAGCGGGAGTGGGGAGAGTGAGCAGTTCTTC

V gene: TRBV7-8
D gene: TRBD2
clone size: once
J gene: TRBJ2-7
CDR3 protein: CASSKLAVSYEQYF
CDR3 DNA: TGTGCCAGCAGCAAACTAGCGGTCTCCTACGAGCAGTACTTC

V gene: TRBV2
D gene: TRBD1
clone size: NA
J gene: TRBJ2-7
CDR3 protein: CASIRGQGAYEQYF
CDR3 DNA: TGTGCCAGCATTAGAGGACAGGGAGCCTACGAGCAGTACTTC

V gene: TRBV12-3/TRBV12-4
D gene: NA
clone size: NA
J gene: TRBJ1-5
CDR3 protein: CASSLTGNQPQHF
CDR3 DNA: TGTGCCAGCAGTTTAACAGGGAACCAGCCCCAGCATTTT

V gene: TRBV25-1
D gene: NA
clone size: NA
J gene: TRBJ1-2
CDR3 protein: CASSTQGSGYTF
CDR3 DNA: TGTGCCAGCAGTACACAGGGCAGTGGCTACACCTTC

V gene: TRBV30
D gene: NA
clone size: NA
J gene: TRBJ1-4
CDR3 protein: CAWSAQGSNEKLFF
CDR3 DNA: TGTGCCTGGAGTGCCCAGGGTTCTAATGAAAAACTGTTTTTT

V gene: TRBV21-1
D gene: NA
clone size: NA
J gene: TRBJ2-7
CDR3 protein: CASNPGAEGGYEQYF
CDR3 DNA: TGTGCCAGCAACCCAGGGGCGGAGGGGGGGTACGAGCAGTACTTC

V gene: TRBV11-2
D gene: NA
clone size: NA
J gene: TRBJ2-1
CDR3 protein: CASSLGRRSEGSYNEQFF
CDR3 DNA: TGTGCCAGCAGCTTAGGTCGCAGGTCGGAGGGCTCCTACAATGAGCAGTTCTTC

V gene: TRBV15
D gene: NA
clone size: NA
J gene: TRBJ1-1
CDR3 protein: CATRELTMNTEAFF
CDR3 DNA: TGTGCCACCAGGGAGTTGACGATGAACACTGAAGCTTTCTTT

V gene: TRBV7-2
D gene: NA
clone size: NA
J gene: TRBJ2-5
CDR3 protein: CASSGGQTQETQYF
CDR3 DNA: TGTGCCAGCAGCGGCGGACAGACTCAAGAGACCCAGTACTTC

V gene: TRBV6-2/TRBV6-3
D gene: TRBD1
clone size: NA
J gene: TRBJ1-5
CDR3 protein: CASSPRDRGRNQPQHF
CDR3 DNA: TGTGCCAGCAGCCCCCGGGACAGGGGGAGGAATCAGCCCCAGCATTTT

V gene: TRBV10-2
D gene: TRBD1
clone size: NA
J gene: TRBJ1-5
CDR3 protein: CASRQGKNQPQHF
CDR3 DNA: TGCGCCAGCAGACAGGGGAAAAACCAGCCCCAGCATTTT

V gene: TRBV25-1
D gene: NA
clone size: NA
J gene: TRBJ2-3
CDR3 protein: CASSSPPGMSTDTQYF
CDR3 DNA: TGTGCCAGCAGTTCCCCCCCGGGGATGAGCACAGATACGCAGTATTTT

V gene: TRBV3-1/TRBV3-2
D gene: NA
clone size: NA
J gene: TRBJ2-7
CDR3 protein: CASSPTSYEQYF
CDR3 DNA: TGTGCCAGCAGCCCTACCTCCTACGAGCAGTACTTC

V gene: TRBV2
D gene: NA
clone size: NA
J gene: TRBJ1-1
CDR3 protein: CASSKQATNTEAFF
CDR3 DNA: TGTGCCAGCAGTAAACAGGCGACGAACACTGAAGCTTTCTTT

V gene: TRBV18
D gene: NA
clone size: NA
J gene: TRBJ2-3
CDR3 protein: CASSPVLEDTQYF
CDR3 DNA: TGTGCCAGCTCACCAGTCCTTGAGGATACGCAGTATTTT

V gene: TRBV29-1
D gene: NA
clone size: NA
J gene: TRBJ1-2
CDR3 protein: CSVGSAYGYTF
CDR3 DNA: TGCAGCGTTGGTAGCGCCTATGGCTACACCTTC

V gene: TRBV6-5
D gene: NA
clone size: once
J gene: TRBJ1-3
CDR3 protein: CASTSGKAGNTIYF
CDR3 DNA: TGTGCCAGCACCTCGGGGAAGGCTGGAAACACCATATATTTT

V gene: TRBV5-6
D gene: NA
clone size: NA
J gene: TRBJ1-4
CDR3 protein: CASSFQGLNEKLFF
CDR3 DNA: TGTGCCAGCAGCTTCCAGGGATTGAATGAAAAACTGTTTTTT

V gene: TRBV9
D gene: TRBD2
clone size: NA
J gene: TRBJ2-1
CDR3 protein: CASTHPLASGSWNEQFF
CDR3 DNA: TGTGCCAGCACCCATCCTTTGGCTAGCGGGAGTTGGAATGAGCAGTTCTTC

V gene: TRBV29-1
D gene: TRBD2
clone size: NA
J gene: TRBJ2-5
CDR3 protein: CSVSVGGRSQETQYF
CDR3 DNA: TGCAGCGTTTCCGTTGGCGGGAGGTCCCAAGAGACCCAGTACTTC

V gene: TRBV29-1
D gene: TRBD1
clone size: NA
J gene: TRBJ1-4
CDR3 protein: CSVGQGLEKLFF
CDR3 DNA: TGCAGCGTTGGACAGGGTCTGGAAAAACTGTTTTTT

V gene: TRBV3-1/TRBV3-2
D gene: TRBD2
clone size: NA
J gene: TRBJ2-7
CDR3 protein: CASSQEISGSNLYEQYF
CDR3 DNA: TGTGCCAGCAGCCAAGAAATTAGCGGGAGCAATCTGTACGAGCAGTACTTC

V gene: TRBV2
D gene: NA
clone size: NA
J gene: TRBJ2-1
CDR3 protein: CASSEQTLRRSSYNEQFF
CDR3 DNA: TGTGCCAGCAGTGAACAGACTTTGAGAAGGAGCTCCTACAATGAGCAGTTCTTC

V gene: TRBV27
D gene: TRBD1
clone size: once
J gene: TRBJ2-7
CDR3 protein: CASSLRMDRRFEQYF
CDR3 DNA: TGTGCCAGCAGTTTAAGGATGGACAGGCGTTTCGAGCAGTACTTC